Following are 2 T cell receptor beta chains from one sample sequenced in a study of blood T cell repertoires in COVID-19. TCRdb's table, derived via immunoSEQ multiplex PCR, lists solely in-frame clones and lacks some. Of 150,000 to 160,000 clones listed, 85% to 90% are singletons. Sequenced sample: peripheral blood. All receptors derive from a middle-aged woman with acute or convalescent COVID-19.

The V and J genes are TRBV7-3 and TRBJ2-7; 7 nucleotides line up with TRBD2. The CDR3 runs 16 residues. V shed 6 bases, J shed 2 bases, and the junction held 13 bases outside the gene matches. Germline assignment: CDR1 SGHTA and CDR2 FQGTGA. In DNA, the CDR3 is TGTGCCAGCAGTACCCAAGCGGGGCTAGGAACCTACGAGCAGTACTTC. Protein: CASSTQAGLGTYEQYF.

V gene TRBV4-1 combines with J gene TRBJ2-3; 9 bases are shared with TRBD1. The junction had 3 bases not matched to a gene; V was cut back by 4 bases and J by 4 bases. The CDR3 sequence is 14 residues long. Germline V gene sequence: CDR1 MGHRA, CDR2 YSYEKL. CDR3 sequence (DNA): TGCGCCAGCAGCCGGACAGGGGTCGCAGATACGCAGTATTTT. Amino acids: CASSRTGVADTQYF.